One and the same sample provided the 18 T cell receptor beta chains below, sequenced in a study of T cells after yellow fever vaccination. TCRdb re-derived calls from the 5' RACE reads in MiXCR, one entry per CDR3 protein. The sample holds more than 80,000 distinct CDR3 sequences, roughly 5.8% seen once. The sequencing here drew on CD8+ T cells sorted from PBMCs, taken 10 days after the yellow fever booster vaccination. These receptors all come from a man aged 18 to 30 who received the YFV17D yellow fever vaccine.

This chain joins TRBV27 and TRBJ2-7, with D tentatively TRBD1 (6 bases). Deletions cut 8 bases from V and 6 bases from J, with 17 bases between. CDR1 MNHEY and CDR2 SMNVEV come from the germline V gene (reference sequence). This CDR3 is 13 amino acids long. The CDR3 reads CASGPGQVSEQYF. The CDR3, as DNA: TGTGCCAGCGGACCGGGACAAGTGAGCGAGCAGTACTTC.

The sample holds a few counts of this clonotype. The chain uses TRBV5-1 and TRBJ2-3, with D hard to call. CDR3 length: 15 residues. Per the germline V gene, CDR1 is SGHRS and CDR2 is YFSETQ. V lost 1 base and J lost 2, with 11 bases in between. CDR3 DNA sequence: TGCGCCAGCAGCTTGTTTAGGCGAGACACAGATACGCAGTATTTT. As protein: CASSLFRRDTDTQYF.

This clonotype was recorded at least ten times. The rearrangement joins TRBV12-3 or TRBV12-4 to TRBJ2-3; TRBD1 is a possible D gene (6 bases). Trimming took off 6 bases at V and 6 bases at J, with 25 bases between the two ends. The CDR3 extends over 17 amino acids. This CDR3 is CASSQQTGLLPRDTQYF. CDR3 bases: TGTGCCAGCAGCCAACAGACAGGTCTCCTCCCTAGGGATACGCAGTATTTT.

The table lists this clonotype with a few counts. The chain employs TRBV9 and TRBJ2-2; D remains unclear. Germline V gives CDR1 SGDLS, CDR2 YYNGEE. The V and J ends lost 0 bases and 6 bases respectively, with 9 bases between them. The CDR3 has 14 amino acids. The CDR3 loop is CASSVATRSGELFF. The CDR3 coding sequence is TGTGCCAGCAGCGTAGCTACCCGTTCCGGGGAGCTGTTTTTT.

This clonotype was detected a few times. The rearrangement joins TRBV6-2 or TRBV6-3 to TRBJ1-6; D remains ambiguous. Germline CDR1 reads MNHEY; CDR2 reads SVGEGT. The germline V and J ends were trimmed by 2 bases and 7 bases, with 6 bases remaining between them. The CDR3 has 13 amino acids. The CDR3 loop reads CASSYTENSPLHF. CDR3 DNA sequence: TGTGCCAGCAGTTACACAGAGAATTCACCCCTCCACTTT.

This clonotype has ten or more counts. The chain uses TRBV6-4 and TRBJ2-7, with 7 positions matching TRBD1. The CDR3 is 12 residues long. V shed 7 bases and J 2 bases; nucleotides not matched to a gene: 2. The germline gives CDR1 MRHNA, CDR2 SNTAGT. The CDR3 nucleotides read TGTGCCAGCAATACAGGGGCCTACGAGCAGTACGTC. It encodes CASNTGAYEQYV.

In this sample, this clonotype turned up once. V and J are TRBV10-1 and TRBJ2-7; D tentatively reads TRBD1 or TRBD2 (5 bases each). The V gene lost 10 bases and the J gene lost 5 bases, with 27 bases spanning the gap. This CDR3 is 16 amino acids long. Germline CDR1 reads WNHNN; CDR2 reads SYGVQD (reference sequence). CDR3 in DNA: TGCGCCAATCGTTTGGGGACCCCCCGTTTGGTCGACGAGCAGTACGTC. Its protein product is CANRLGTPRLVDEQYV.

The table lists this clonotype with a few counts. V and J are TRBV25-1 and TRBJ2-7; TRBD1 is a possible D gene (6 bases). Germline V lookup: CDR1 MGHDK, CDR2 SYGVNS. Trimming took 1 base from V and 3 from J, leaving 16 bases between them. The CDR3 consists of 16 residues. CDR3: CASSEWGQEESYEQYF. Written as DNA, the CDR3 is TGTGCCAGCAGTGAATGGGGGCAAGAGGAGAGCTACGAGCAGTACTTC.

V and J are TRBV6-6 and TRBJ2-1; 10 bases map to TRBD2. CDR3 length: 15 residues. Per germline, CDR1 MNHNY and CDR2 SVGAGI (reference sequence). Trimming at V came to 5 bases and at J to 6 bases, leaving 7 bases not matched to a gene. The CDR3 DNA reads as TGTGCCAGCAGTACTAGCGGGGCGCCCAGCAATGAGCAGTTCTTC. Translation gives CASSTSGAPSNEQFF.

This clonotype has only a few counts. The chain uses TRBV6-1 and TRBJ1-1, with a weak D call TRBD1 (6 bases). This CDR3 is 14 amino acids long. The germline V gene has CDR1 MNHNS and CDR2 SASEGT. Trimming shortened V by 9 bases and J by 6 bases, and 20 bases separated the two germline ends. The chain's CDR3 is CASRPGQGYAEAFF. CDR3 coding DNA: TGTGCCAGTCGTCCGGGACAAGGATACGCTGAAGCTTTCTTT.

This clonotype was counted at least ten times. The rearrangement uses TRBV7-9 and TRBJ2-3, with 11 positions matching TRBD2. Germline assignment: CDR1 SEHNR and CDR2 FQNEAQ (reference sequence). V was pared by 6 bases and J by 4 bases, with 9 bases of the junction left unmatched. The CDR3 covers 16 residues. In DNA, the CDR3 is TGTGCCAGCAGGATACTAGCGGGGGCAAAACCAGATACGCAGTATTTT. Protein product: CASRILAGAKPDTQYF.

In its sample, this clonotype was seen a few times. V gene TRBV20-1 combines with J gene TRBJ2-1; 9 nucleotides line up with TRBD2. Germline CDR1 DFQATT, CDR2 SNEGSKA (reference sequence). V trimming: 1 base; J trimming: 7 bases; junction bases outside the gene matches: 8. This CDR3 spans 15 amino acids. Here the CDR3 reads CSARVWTSELNEQFF. CDR3 bases: TGCAGTGCTAGAGTGTGGACTAGCGAGCTAAATGAGCAGTTCTTC.

V and J are TRBV19 and TRBJ1-1, with TRBD1 matching over 10 bases. CDR1 is LNHDA and CDR2 is SQIVND in the germline V gene (reference sequence). V lost 6 bases, J lost 6 bases, and 7 bases stayed unmatched. This CDR3 is built from 14 residues. The CDR3 reads CASRETGGDPEAFF. The CDR3 DNA sequence: TGTGCCAGTAGGGAGACAGGGGGCGACCCTGAAGCTTTCTTT.

This clonotype was recorded many times. The chain uses TRBV25-1 and TRBJ2-5, with 11 bases matching TRBD1. CDR1 is MGHDK and CDR2 is SYGVNS in the germline V gene. The CDR3 covers 18 residues. Trimming removed 0 bases from V and 6 bases from J; junction bases left unmatched: 12. The CDR3 here is CASSEYKGQGVRAQTQYF. The CDR3 DNA reads TGTGCCAGCAGTGAATATAAGGGACAGGGGGTAAGGGCACAGACCCAGTACTTC.

V is TRBV4-3 and J is TRBJ2-1, with 7 bases matching TRBD1. CDR1 and CDR2 (germline): LGHNA, YSLEER. Trimming at V came to 2 bases and at J to 7 bases, leaving 14 bases not matched to a gene. The CDR3 has 17 amino acids. CDR3 protein: CASSQTKRFDRENEQFF. The DNA of the CDR3 is TGCGCCAGCAGCCAAACTAAACGCTTTGACAGGGAGAATGAGCAGTTCTTC.

The chain joins TRBV12-3 or TRBV12-4 to TRBJ2-1; D unresolved. Trimming took 7 bases from V and 4 from J, leaving 11 bases between them. CDR3 length equals 13 residues. The CDR3 bases are TGTGCCAGCACCAACGAAGCTTACAATGAGCAGTTCTTC. Its protein product is CASTNEAYNEQFF.

This clonotype was recorded at least ten times. The chain uses TRBV20-1 and TRBJ2-4; D may be TRBD1 (6 bases). The V gene's germline CDR1 is DFQATT and CDR2 SNEGSKA (reference sequence). Trimming took 2 bases from V and 1 from J, leaving 9 bases between them. This CDR3 contains 14 residues. The CDR3 reads CSARIQGAKNIQYF. The CDR3 DNA reads as TGCAGTGCTAGAATTCAGGGGGCCAAAAACATTCAGTACTTC.

The CDR3 DNA reads TGTGCCATCAGGGCGGCAGGATTATCACAGCCCCAGCATTTT. This gives the protein CAIRAAGLSQPQHF. The chain combines TRBV10-3 with TRBJ1-5; D uncertain. The V end lost 6 bases, the J end lost 7 bases, and 16 bases lay between the germline ends. The CDR3 sequence is 14 residues long. Germline assignment: CDR1 ENHRY and CDR2 SYGVKD.